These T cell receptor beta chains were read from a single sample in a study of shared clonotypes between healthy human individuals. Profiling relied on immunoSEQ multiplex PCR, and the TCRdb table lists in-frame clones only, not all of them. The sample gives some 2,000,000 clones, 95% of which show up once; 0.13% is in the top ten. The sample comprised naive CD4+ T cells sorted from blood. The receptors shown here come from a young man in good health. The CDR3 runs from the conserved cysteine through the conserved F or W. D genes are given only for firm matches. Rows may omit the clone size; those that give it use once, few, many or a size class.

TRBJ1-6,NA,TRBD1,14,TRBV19,TGTGCCAGTAGTTCGGACAGGGGGAATTCACCCCTCCACTTT,CASSSDRGNSPLHF
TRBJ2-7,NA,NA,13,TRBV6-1,TGTGCCAGCACTGGACACGTTATCTACGAGCAGTACTTC,CASTGHVIYEQYF
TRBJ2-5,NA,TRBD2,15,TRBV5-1,TGCGCCAGCAGCTTTACTAGCGGAGTGCAAGAGACCCAGTACTTC,CASSFTSGVQETQYF
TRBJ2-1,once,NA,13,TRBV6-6,TGTGCCAGCAGTTACTGGGCAGACAATGAGCAGTTCTTC,CASSYWADNEQFF
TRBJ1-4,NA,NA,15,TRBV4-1,TGCGCCAGCAGCCAAGCCCAGGGACCTAATGAAAAACTGTTTTTT,CASSQAQGPNEKLFF
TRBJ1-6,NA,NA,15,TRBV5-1,TGCGCCAGCAGCTTGACGTCACCCTATAATTCACCCCTCCACTTT,CASSLTSPYNSPLHF
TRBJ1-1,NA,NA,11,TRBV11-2,TGTGCCAGCAGCTTGTGGGCTGAAGCTTTCTTT,CASSLWAEAFF
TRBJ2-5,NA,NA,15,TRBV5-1,TGCGCCAGCAGCTTGGCCCTAGGAGGGGGAGAGACCCAGTACTTC,CASSLALGGGETQYF
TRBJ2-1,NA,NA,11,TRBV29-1,TGCAGCGTCCGGTCCTACAATGAGCAGTTCTTC,CSVRSYNEQFF
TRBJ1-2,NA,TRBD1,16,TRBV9,TGTGCCAGCAGCGTGGACCCGGGACAGGTGCGAGATGGCTACACCTTC,CASSVDPGQVRDGYTF
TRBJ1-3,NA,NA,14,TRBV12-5,TGTGCTAGTGGTTCCTCGGGGTCTGGAAACACCATATATTTT,CASGSSGSGNTIYF
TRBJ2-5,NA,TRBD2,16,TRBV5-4,TGTGCCAGCAGCTTGGGCATAGCGGGAGGGCAAGAGACCCAGTACTTC,CASSLGIAGGQETQYF
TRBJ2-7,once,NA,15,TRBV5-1,TGCGCCAGCAGCCAGGGTGGGACGAGCTCCTACGAGCAGTACTTC,CASSQGGTSSYEQYF
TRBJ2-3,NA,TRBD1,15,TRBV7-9,TGTGCCAGCAGCTTAGAGGGGACAGGGTCAGATACGCAGTATTTT,CASSLEGTGSDTQYF
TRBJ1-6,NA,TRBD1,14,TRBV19,TGTGCCACTACAGGGGGGACTTATAATTCACCCCTCCACTTT,CATTGGTYNSPLHF
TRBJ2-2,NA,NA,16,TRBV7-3,TGTGCCAGCAGCCTGGAGTTTGGAGGGCGAGGCGGGGAGCTGTTTTTT,CASSLEFGGRGGELFF
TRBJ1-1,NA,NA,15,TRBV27,TGTGCCAGCAGTGGAGCCTTACTCCCGGAGGGAGAAGCTTTCTTT,CASSGALLPEGEAFF
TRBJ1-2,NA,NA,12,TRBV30,TGTGCCTGGAGCTTGCATGGGGTTGGCTACACCTTC,CAWSLHGVGYTF
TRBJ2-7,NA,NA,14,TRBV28,TGTGCCAGCAGTTTAGGGGACAACCTTTACGAGCAGTACTTC,CASSLGDNLYEQYF
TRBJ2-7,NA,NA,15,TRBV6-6,TGTGCCAGCAGTTACTCGATTGGGTCAGGGTCCGAGCAGTACTTC,CASSYSIGSGSEQYF
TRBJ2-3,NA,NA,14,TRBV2,TGTGCCAGCAAGAAGAGCAGCATGGCAGATACGCAGTATTTT,CASKKSSMADTQYF
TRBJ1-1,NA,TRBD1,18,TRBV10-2,TGCGCCAGCAGTGACATGGGGACAGGGGGTCGGGAGGCCACTGAAGCTTTCTTT,CASSDMGTGGREATEAFF
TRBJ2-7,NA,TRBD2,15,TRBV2,TGTGCCAGCAGGACTAGCGGTGGGTTCTCCTACGAGCAGTACTTC,CASRTSGGFSYEQYF
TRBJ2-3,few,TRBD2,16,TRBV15,TGTGCCACCAGCGAAACTAGCGAGATAAGCACAGATACGCAGTATTTT,CATSETSEISTDTQYF
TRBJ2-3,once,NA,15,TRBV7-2,TGTGCCAGCAGCCACCCGGGGGAGAATGTGGATACGCAGTATTTT,CASSHPGENVDTQYF
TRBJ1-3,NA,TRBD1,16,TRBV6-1,TGTGCCAGCAGTGTAACTTCGACAGGGGGAATGAACACCATATATTTT,CASSVTSTGGMNTIYF
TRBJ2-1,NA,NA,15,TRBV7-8,TGTGCCAGCAGCAGAGGACAGACCTCTTTGAATGAGCAGTTCTTC,CASSRGQTSLNEQFF
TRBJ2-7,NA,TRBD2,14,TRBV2,TGTGCCAGCACGCGGGAGGGCCTTATAAACGAGCAGTACTTC,CASTREGLINEQYF
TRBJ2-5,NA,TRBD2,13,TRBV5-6,TGTGCCAGCAGCTTCCAGGGAGGGGAGACCCAGTACTTC,CASSFQGGETQYF
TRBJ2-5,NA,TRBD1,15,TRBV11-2,TGTGCCAGCAGCTGGCGAGACAGGGTCCAAGAGACCCAGTACTTC,CASSWRDRVQETQYF
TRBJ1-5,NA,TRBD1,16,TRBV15,TGTGCCACCAGCACTGAGAGGACAGGGGCACATCAGCCCCAGCATTTT,CATSTERTGAHQPQHF
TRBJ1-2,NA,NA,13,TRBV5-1,TGCGCCAGCAGCCTAGACACCAACTATGGCTACACCTTC,CASSLDTNYGYTF
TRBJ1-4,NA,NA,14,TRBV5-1,TGCGCCAGCAGACCAGGGTCAACTAATGAAAAACTGTTTTTT,CASRPGSTNEKLFF
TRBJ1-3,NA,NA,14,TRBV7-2,TGTGCCAGCAGCTTAACTCCCTTGGGAAACACCATATATTTT,CASSLTPLGNTIYF
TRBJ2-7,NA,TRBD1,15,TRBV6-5,TGTGCCAGCAGTTACCTAGGACAGGGGTGGGACGAGCAGTACTTC,CASSYLGQGWDEQYF
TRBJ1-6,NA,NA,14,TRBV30,TGTGCCTGGAGGGGTGGCTCCTATAATTCACCCCTCCACTTT,CAWRGGSYNSPLHF
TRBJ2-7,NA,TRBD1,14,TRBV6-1,TGTGCCAGCAGTGAGAGGACAGGGCGGTACGAGCAGTACTTC,CASSERTGRYEQYF
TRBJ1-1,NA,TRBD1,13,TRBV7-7,TGTGCTAGCAGCCCCCAACAGGGGACTGAAGCTTTCTTT,CASSPQQGTEAFF
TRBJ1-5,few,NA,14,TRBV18,TGTGCCAGCTCACCCATTTATAGCAATCAGCCCCAGCATTTT,CASSPIYSNQPQHF
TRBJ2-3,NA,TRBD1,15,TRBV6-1,TGTGCCAGCAGCGAAGGACAGGGGGCCACAGATACGCAGTATTTT,CASSEGQGATDTQYF
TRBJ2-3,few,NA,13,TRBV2,TGTGCCAGCAGCCTCAGGCCCACAGATACGCAGTATTTT,CASSLRPTDTQYF
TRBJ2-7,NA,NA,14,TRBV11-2,TGTGCCAGCAGCTCCACCCGGAGCTCCTACGAGCAGTACTTC,CASSSTRSSYEQYF
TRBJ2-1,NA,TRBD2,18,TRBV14,TGTGCCAGCAGCCCGACTAGCGGGAGGGCCTCCTACTTGAATGAGCAGTTCTTC,CASSPTSGRASYLNEQFF
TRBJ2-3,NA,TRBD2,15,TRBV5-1,TGCGCCAGCAGCTTGACTAGCGGGGGCTCAGATACGCAGTATTTT,CASSLTSGGSDTQYF
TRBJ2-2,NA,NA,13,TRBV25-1,TGTGCCAGCAGTGAATTGGAGGGCGGGGAGCTGTTTTTT,CASSELEGGELFF
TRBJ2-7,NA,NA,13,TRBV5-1,TGCGCCAGCAGCTTGACCGGAACCTACGAGCAGTACTTC,CASSLTGTYEQYF
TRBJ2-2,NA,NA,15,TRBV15,TGTGCCACCAGCAGAGGGCAGGTGGGCACCGGGGAGCTGTTTTTT,CATSRGQVGTGELFF
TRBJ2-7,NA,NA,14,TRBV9,TGTGCCAGCAGCGTTGACTGGGGGGCCGGCGAGCAGTACTTC,CASSVDWGAGEQYF
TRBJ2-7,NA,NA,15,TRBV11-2,TGTGCCAGCAGCTTGGGTTTTCGGGAGATCTACGAGCAGTACTTC,CASSLGFREIYEQYF
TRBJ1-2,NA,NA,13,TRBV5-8,TGTGCCAGCAGCCCTGACCGCAACTATGGCTACACCTTC,CASSPDRNYGYTF
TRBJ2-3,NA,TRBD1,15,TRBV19,TGTGCCAGTAGTACAGGGGGCGCGGGCACAGATACGCAGTATTTT,CASSTGGAGTDTQYF
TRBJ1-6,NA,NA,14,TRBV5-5,TGTGCCAGCAGCTTGGGCGGGGTTTATTCACCCCTCCACTTT,CASSLGGVYSPLHF
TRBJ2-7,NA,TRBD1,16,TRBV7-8,TGTGCCAGCAGCTTATTAGGAACAGGGGGCGTTTACGAGCAGTACTTC,CASSLLGTGGVYEQYF
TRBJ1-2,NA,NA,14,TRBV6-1,TGTGCCAGCAGTCGGGACGGTACTAACTATGGCTACACCTTC,CASSRDGTNYGYTF